One and the same sample provided the 25 T cell receptor beta chains below, sequenced in a study of T cell changes during pregnancy in multiple sclerosis. The protocol was immunoSEQ multiplex PCR, while the TCRdb copy is restricted to in-frame clones and leaves out a portion. The table includes 50,000 or so clones, nearly 95% detected once. Here the sequenced sample was CD4+ T cells from peripheral blood mononuclear cells, taken in the second trimester of pregnancy. The origin of the receptors is a female donor with multiple sclerosis, enrolled in a pregnancy study.

The chain combines TRBV18 with TRBJ1-6; D unclear. Germline CDR1 KGHSH, CDR2 LQKENI. The CDR3 consists of 15 residues. Trimming took off 3 bases at V and 5 bases at J, with 11 bases between the two ends. The CDR3 bases are TGTGCCAGCTCACCTCGGGGTTCTGATAATTCACCCCTCCACTTT. Encoded protein: CASSPRGSDNSPLHF. Based on the CDR3 plus reference TRBV18 and TRBJ1-6, the full variable domain is NAGVMQNPRHLVRRRGQEARLRCSPMKGHSHVYWYRQLPEEGLKFMVYLQKENIIDESGMPKERFSAEFPKEGPSILRIQQVVRGDSAAYFCASSPRGSDNSPLHFGNGTRLTVT.

The chain couples TRBV9 to TRBJ2-5; possibly TRBD1 for D (6 bases). The CDR3 sequence is 14 residues long. Germline V gene sequence: CDR1 SGDLS, CDR2 YYNGEE. V dropped 2 bases and J dropped 4 bases, with 12 bases sitting between them. The CDR3 coding sequence is TGTGCCAGCAGCGTTTCAGGGGTTGGAGAGACCCAGTACTTC. Amino acids: CASSVSGVGETQYF. Full variable domain (rest looked up from reference TRBV9 and TRBJ2-5): DSGVTQTPKHLITATGQRVTLRCSPRSGDLSVYWYQQSLDQGLQFLIQYYNGEERAKGNILERFSAQQFPDLHSELNLSSLELGDSALYFCASSVSGVGETQYFGPGTRLLVL.

This rearrangement joins TRBV9 to TRBJ2-7; no clear D. This CDR3 region has 14 residues. Trimming left V 4 bases short and J 3 bases short, with 14 bases between. Germline V gives CDR1 SGDLS, CDR2 YYNGEE. The CDR3 sequence: CASSPDNRFYEQYF. CDR3 nucleotides: TGTGCCAGCAGCCCCGACAACCGGTTCTACGAGCAGTACTTC.

The rearrangement joins TRBV19 to TRBJ2-7, with 11 bases that match TRBD1. CDR1 and CDR2 from the germline V gene are LNHDA and SQIVND (reference sequence). The CDR3 consists of 17 residues. V gave up 5 bases and J gave up 4 bases; unmatched junction bases: 13. This CDR3 is CASSAELGTGGHYEQYF. Written as DNA, the CDR3 is TGTGCCAGTAGTGCCGAACTTGGGACAGGGGGGCATTACGAGCAGTACTTC.

The chain is built from TRBV29-1 and TRBJ2-3; the match to TRBD2 covers 11 bases. The V gene's germline CDR1 is SQVTM and CDR2 ANQGSEA. The CDR3 extends over 16 amino acids. The V and J ends lost 3 bases and 5 bases, in that order; junction bases with no gene match: 10. For the CDR3, the DNA is TGCAGCGTTGATTTAGCGGGGGGGACCGGGAAAGATACGCAGTATTTT. This encodes CSVDLAGGTGKDTQYF.

V gene TRBV9 combines with J gene TRBJ2-3; 7 bases are shared with TRBD1. This CDR3 region has 15 residues. After removal of 3 bases from V and 6 bases from J, the junction contained 10 bases not matched to a gene. The germline V gene has CDR1 SGDLS and CDR2 YYNGEE. CDR3 coding DNA: TGTGCCAGCAGCGAATCACAGGGGTTGACGGATACGCAGTATTTT. This codes for CASSESQGLTDTQYF.

The V and J genes are TRBV7-6 and TRBJ1-1, with 9 bases identical to TRBD1. This CDR3 has 15 amino acids. Germline CDR1 is SGHVS and CDR2 is FNYEAQ. V lost 4 bases, J lost 6 bases, and 9 bases stayed unmatched. Here the CDR3 reads CASSCPEDRGAEAFF. CDR3 sequence (DNA): TGTGCCAGCAGCTGCCCAGAGGACAGGGGAGCTGAAGCTTTCTTT.

The J gene is TRBJ1-2, the V gene TRBV9; D is uncertain. The V and J ends lost 3 bases and 5 bases respectively, with 14 bases between them. Looked up from germline, CDR1 is SGDLS and CDR2 is YYNGEE. CDR3 size: 14 residues. CDR3 DNA sequence: TGTGCCAGCAGCGGAGATACGGGAGGTTATGGCTACACCTTC. As protein: CASSGDTGGYGYTF.

This sequence joins TRBV25-1 and TRBJ2-1; 10 bases agree with TRBD1. J lost 5 bases, V lost 4 bases, and 8 bases had no gene match. The CDR3 contains 16 residues. Germline V gene lookup returns CDR1 MGHDK and CDR2 SYGVNS. The CDR3 DNA reads TGTGCCAGCAGTGCCCACAATGGACAGGGGGACAATGAGCAGTTCTTC. It yields the protein CASSAHNGQGDNEQFF.

This chain uses TRBV5-1 with TRBJ2-3; unclear D gene. Trimming stripped 0 bases from V and 0 bases from J, with 11 bases between. Germline loops: CDR1 SGHRS, CDR2 YFSETQ. The CDR3 has 16 amino acids. This chain's CDR3 is CASSLEYGYSTDTQYF. CDR3 DNA: TGCGCCAGCAGCTTGGAGTACGGTTATAGCACAGATACGCAGTATTTT. Full variable domain (rest looked up from reference TRBV5-1 and TRBJ2-3): KAGVTQTPRYLIKTRGQQVTLSCSPISGHRSVSWYQQTPGQGLQFLFEYFSETQRNKGNFPGRFSGRQFSNSRSEMNVSTLELGDSALYLCASSLEYGYSTDTQYFGPGTRLTVL.

The chain recombines TRBV30 with TRBJ2-1; D might be TRBD1 (5 bases). In germline, CDR1 is GTSNPN, CDR2 SVGIG (reference sequence). This CDR3 spans 13 amino acids. The germline V and J ends were trimmed by 4 bases and 3 bases, with 10 bases remaining between them. The CDR3 reads CAWTGPRYNEQFF. The CDR3 region has the DNA TGTGCCTGGACAGGGCCCCGCTACAATGAGCAGTTCTTC.

V is TRBV12-5 and J is TRBJ2-7; weak D call: TRBD1 (5 bases). The germline V and J ends were trimmed by 5 bases and 3 bases, with 14 bases remaining between them. The CDR3 has 14 residues. In germline, CDR1 is LGHNT, CDR2 FRNRAP. CDR3 bases: TGTGCTAGTGGTCCCCCCACTACAGGCTACGAGCAGTACTTC. It translates to CASGPPTTGYEQYF.

The rearrangement links TRBV7-3 to TRBJ2-5, with D maybe TRBD1 (6 bases). The CDR3 loop spans 14 amino acids. V shed 2 bases and J shed 1 base, with 8 bases lying between them. Looked up from germline, CDR1 is SGHTA and CDR2 is FQGTGA. The CDR3 DNA reads TGTGCCAGCAGCTTAGGCAGGGGCCAAGAGACCCAGTACTTC. It codes for CASSLGRGQETQYF.

The chain is built from TRBV18 and TRBJ1-2, with 9 positions matching TRBD1. In germline, CDR1 is KGHSH, CDR2 LQKENI. The V segment lost 6 bases and the J segment 1 base; nucleotides outside the gene matches: 15. The CDR3 has 18 residues. CDR3 DNA sequence: TGTGCCAGCTCCCCGCTGAGTACCGGGACAGGGTATAACTATGGCTACACCTTC. It is translated as CASSPLSTGTGYNYGYTF. Full variable domain (missing parts from reference TRBV18 and TRBJ1-2): NAGVMQNPRHLVRRRGQEARLRCSPMKGHSHVYWYRQLPEEGLKFMVYLQKENIIDESGMPKERFSAEFPKEGPSILRIQQVVRGDSAAYFCASSPLSTGTGYNYGYTFGSGTRLTVV.

The chain recombines TRBV6-1 with TRBJ2-2; D not resolved. The CDR3 runs 13 residues. V lost 8 bases and J 4 bases, leaving 11 bases between the germline ends. Germline assignment: CDR1 MNHNS and CDR2 SASEGT. The CDR3 spells CASQAGFTGELFF. Written as DNA, the CDR3 is TGTGCCAGCCAGGCAGGCTTCACCGGGGAGCTGTTTTTT.

The V gene is TRBV5-1, the J gene TRBJ2-7, with D perhaps TRBD2 (5 bases). CDR1 is SGHRS, CDR2 YFSETQ, per germline. There are 13 residues in the CDR3. Deletions cut 2 bases from V and 2 bases from J, with 8 bases between. CDR3 protein: CASSLGGPYEQYF. The CDR3 DNA reads as TGCGCCAGCAGCTTAGGAGGTCCCTACGAGCAGTACTTC.

The V and J genes are TRBV6-1 and TRBJ1-2; 7 bases agree with TRBD1. Germline assignment: CDR1 MNHNS and CDR2 SASEGT. CDR3 length: 13 amino acids. After removal of 5 bases from V and 4 bases from J, the junction contained 4 bases not matched to a gene. CDR3 amino acids: CASSQGGGYGYTF. The CDR3 bases are TGTGCCAGCAGTCAGGGGGGCGGCTATGGCTACACCTTC.

The chain couples TRBV28 to TRBJ1-3; TRBD1 is a possible D gene (5 bases). Germline V gene lookup returns CDR1 MDHEN and CDR2 SYDVKM. The V and J ends lost 10 bases and 4 bases respectively, with 11 bases between them. The CDR3 is 12 residues long. CDR3 coding DNA: TGTGCCACTGGCAGGGAAGGAAACACCATATATTTT. Protein sequence: CATGREGNTIYF.

The V and J genes are TRBV27 and TRBJ1-4, with 10 bases matching TRBD1. V shed 4 bases, J shed 8 bases, and the junction held 4 bases outside the gene matches. The CDR3 length is 14 residues. Germline V gives CDR1 MNHEY, CDR2 SMNVEV (reference sequence). The CDR3 nucleotides are TGTGCCAGCAGTTCGGGACAGGGGCCCGAAAAACTGTTTTTT. Residues: CASSSGQGPEKLFF.

The rearrangement uses TRBV30 and TRBJ1-4, with D uncertain. Germline lookup yields CDR1 GTSNPN and CDR2 SVGIG (reference sequence). The ends were cut back, 5 bases at V and 4 bases at J, with 11 bases in the middle. The CDR3 runs to 13 residues. CDR3 sequence reads: CAWGGSRNEKLFF. The CDR3 coding sequence is TGTGCCTGGGGCGGGAGCCGTAATGAAAAACTGTTTTTT. Using reference TRBV30 and TRBJ1-4 for the parts outside the CDR3, the full variable domain is SQTIHQWPATLVQPVGSPLSLECTVEGTSNPNLYWYRQAAGRGLQLLFYSVGIGQISSEVPQNLSASRPQDRQFILSSKKLLLSDSGFYLCAWGGSRNEKLFFGSGTQLSVL.

The chain has TRBV10-3 and TRBJ1-1, with D unresolved. In germline, CDR1 is ENHRY, CDR2 SYGVKD. This CDR3 contains 12 residues. The CDR3 spells CACGPMNTEAFF. DNA of the CDR3: TGTGCGTGCGGCCCAATGAACACTGAAGCTTTCTTT.

This clone was counted only a few times. The rearrangement joins TRBV19 to TRBJ1-1; 7 positions agree with TRBD1. The J segment lost 5 bases and the V segment lost 5 bases, leaving 2 bases of the junction unmatched. There are 12 residues in the CDR3. Per germline, CDR1 LNHDA and CDR2 SQIVND (reference sequence). CDR3: CASSPGGTEAFF. In DNA form, the CDR3 reads TGTGCCAGTAGTCCAGGGGGAACTGAAGCTTTCTTT.

This clone appeared a single time. This chain uses TRBV5-8 with TRBJ2-5; D may be TRBD2 (6 bases). The germline V gene encodes CDR1 SGHTS and CDR2 YDEGEE. Trimming pared 3 bases from V and 4 bases from J, leaving 13 bases between. The length of the CDR3 is 14 residues. CDR3 sequence (DNA): TGTGCCAGCAGCTCACCCCGGGAGACAGAGACCCAGTACTTC. It codes for CASSSPRETETQYF.

In this sample, this clone turned up a few times. The genes are TRBV9 and TRBJ2-2, with 7 positions matching TRBD2. Trimming took 0 bases from V and 3 from J; bases not matched to a gene: 5. CDR1 and CDR2 from the germline V gene are SGDLS and YYNGEE. The CDR3 contains 16 residues. The CDR3 DNA sequence: TGTGCCAGCAGCGTAGGAGTCCTAGCGGACACCGGGGAGCTGTTTTTT. This codes for CASSVGVLADTGELFF.

V and J are TRBV5-1 and TRBJ1-3; 10 bases fit TRBD1. Germline CDR1 reads SGHRS; CDR2 reads YFSETQ. The ends lost 5 bases at V and 6 bases at J; junction bases unmatched: 8. This CDR3 spans 15 amino acids. The CDR3 reads CASSPGTGAENTIYF. CDR3 DNA: TGCGCCAGCAGTCCCGGGACAGGGGCCGAAAACACCATATATTTT.